This T cell receptor (beta chain) stems from a study of T cell responses to AZD1222 COVID-19 vaccine. Findings of the study overall: There were mostly white British donors and more females than males, and clonal diversity was possibly underestimated. Repertoire sampling occurred only after the peak T cell response. Regions left unmutated in variants are reportedly the target of nearly half of spike-specific TCRs.

The protocol was immunoSEQ multiplex PCR, while the TCRdb copy is restricted to in-frame clones and leaves out a portion. This repertoire shows roughly 100,000 clones, 91% found once; its top ten account for over 40%. A remark on this clone: Its antigen is unidentified.

The CDR3 extends over 16 amino acids. From germline, CDR1 is LNHDA and CDR2 SQIVND (reference sequence). V was clipped by 0 bases and J by 4 bases; unmatched bases: 6. The J gene is TRBJ2-1, the V gene TRBV19; 7 bases are shared with TRBD1. The specimen was peripheral blood, collected on day 0 of AZD1222 vaccination. The sequence came from an adult in good health. CDR3 sequence (DNA): TGTGCCAGTAGTATAGATGGGACAGAACAGTACAATGAGCAGTTCTTC. Translating gives CASSIDGTEQYNEQFF.